This T cell receptor (beta chain) came from a study of T-cell memory formation after mild COVID-19. Each CDR3 protein gets one entry after TCRdb re-called the 5' RACE reads with MiXCR. The sample lists about 440,000 distinct CDR3 sequences, about 19% occurring once. This TCR derives from an adult woman who had mild COVID-19 (a few samples of this study predate the infection). Cell type and time point are not known. The sequencing input was PBMCs or a T cell subset sorted from them (not recorded which).

CDR3 in amino acids: CASSRLRGGKDTQYF. The CDR3 DNA follows: TGCGCCAGCAGCCGTCTTCGGGGAGGCAAAGATACGCAGTATTTT. The gene calls are TRBV4-1 and TRBJ2-3, with a possible D match to TRBD2 (6 bases). The germline V gene encodes CDR1 MGHRA and CDR2 YSYEKL. The CDR3 totals 15 residues. V gave up 4 bases and J gave up 5 bases, with 16 bases separating them.